Included here is one T cell receptor (beta chain) sequence, with context. Its specificity is unknown. Germline V gene sequence: CDR1 SGHTA, CDR2 FQGNSA. This CDR3 region has 13 residues. Trimming removed 2 bases from V and 13 bases from J, with 17 bases in between. TCRdb passed the reads through MiXCR, listing each CDR3 protein once. Here the sample spans approximately 140,000 distinct CDR3 sequences, under 30% being singletons. The data were obtained in a study of T cell repertoires in cytomegalovirus infection. Study-level points and caveats: Dominating the ex vivo response were HLA-C-restricted CMV-specific TCR beta clonotypes.

The source material was PBMCs, sequenced either directly or after in vitro stimulation (not recorded which). This chain uses TRBV7-2 with TRBJ2-5, with D perhaps matching TRBD2 (6 bases). The TCR comes from a human donor in good health (CMV status not recorded). Some clones in this sample may be carry-over from other donors' samples. CDR3: CASSLLISGTPYF. CDR3 DNA: TGTGCCAGCAGCTTACTAATCTCCGGGACTCCGTACTTC.